The following is a T cell receptor (beta chain) sequence with its context. This sample stems from a study of blood T cell repertoires in COVID-19. Trimming took 2 bases from V and 7 from J, leaving 15 bases between them. This CDR3 comprises 14 residues. Germline V gene lookup returns CDR1 SGHNT and CDR2 YYREEE (reference sequence). Method: immunoSEQ multiplex PCR; TCRdb's copy keeps in-frame clones and lacks some. The sample consists of over 450,000 clones, roughly 89% of them appearing once. The sequenced material came from peripheral blood. This clonotype was obtained from a woman between 45 and 65 years old with COVID-19, enrolled during active disease. The chain carries TRBV5-4 and TRBJ1-2; D perhaps matches TRBD1 (6 bases). CDR3 amino acids: CASSLPTGRGGYTF. The CDR3 bases are TGTGCCAGCAGCTTACCGACAGGCCGAGGTGGCTACACCTTC.